The clone carrying this TCR beta chain occurred many times. The antigen is undetermined. These data originate in a study of T-cell memory formation after mild COVID-19. Study overall: The study found TCR clusters largely donor specific. General study points: Largely, contracting CD4+ clones fell within CM and EM, and contracting CD8+ clones within EMRA. Second-wave clones that peaked on day 37 lacked confirmed SARS-CoV-2 specificity.

TCRdb redid the calling of the 5' RACE reads with MiXCR, one entry per CDR3 protein. The sample consists of 400,000 to 500,000 distinct CDR3 sequences, about 20% of them appearing once. The sample was PBMCs or a T cell subset sorted from them (not recorded which). This receptor was obtained from an adult woman who had mild COVID-19 (a few samples of this study predate the infection). Cell type and time point are not known.

The CDR3: CASRVVGANVLTF. CDR3 in DNA: TGTGCCAGCAGGGTCGTCGGGGCCAACGTCCTGACTTTC. V usage is TRBV12-3 or TRBV12-4 and J usage is TRBJ2-6; D not resolved. The CDR3 extends over 13 amino acids. The germline V and J ends were trimmed by 6 bases and 4 bases, with 7 bases remaining between them.